The clone carrying this TCR beta chain was seen a few times. Its antigen is still unknown. All of the isolated RNA was reverse transcribed, so expressed TCRB transcripts were sequenced. Sequenced by immunoSEQ multiplex PCR; TCRdb stores in-frame clones only, minus some. The sample yields 350,000 to 400,000 clones, over 10% seen once. This sample is drawn from a study of beta chain features in type 1 diabetes. Notes on the study in general: Patients with Type 1 diabetes showed moderately but significantly shorter TCRB CDR3s in all four CD4+ subsets.

Germline CDR1 LGHNA, CDR2 YNFKEQ. The V end was cut by 0 bases, the J end by 7 bases, with 4 bases between. The CDR3 sequence is 12 residues long. The rearrangement links TRBV4-2 to TRBJ2-1; D is unclear. The receptor comes from a woman under 30 with type 1 diabetes. The sample consisted of naive CD4+ T cells from blood. In DNA, the CDR3 is TGTGCCAGCAGCCAAGAGTCAAATGAGCAGTTCTTC. This codes for CASSQESNEQFF.